This T cell receptor beta chain stems from a study of graft-versus-host responses after intestinal transplantation. Study in general: Recipients were all induced with anti-thymocyte globulin, then given tacrolimus and steroids for 3 to 4 years. Notes on the study in general: Investigators detected GvH clones in recipient marrow, with some emerging earlier in ileum or blood.

The CDR3 runs 15 residues. Germline assignment: CDR1 SGHKS and CDR2 YYEKEE (reference sequence). A word on this clone: What it binds is not known.

Produced via immunoSEQ multiplex PCR; TCRdb's table is partial and in-frame only. The profile shows around 13,000 clones, around 80% of them singletons. The rearrangement joins TRBV5-5 to TRBJ2-5; D gene ambiguous. TRBJ2-7 explains the end of the DNA better; the J call may be wrong. This clonotype originated in a human patient who received an intestinal transplant, so some T cells may come from the graft donor. This sample comprised PBMCs, obtained about 130 days after transplant. In DNA form, the CDR3 reads TGTGCCAGCAGCTTGGGGCTCTTAAGCTCCTACGAGCAGTACTTC. Translated: CASSLGLLSSYEQYF.